This paragraph covers one T cell receptor (beta chain) sequence. No antigen is known for it. This entry comes from a study of cytomegalovirus exposure and HLA in healthy donors. Study results and limitations: Earlier analysis yielded a pattern in which most TCR beta V segments were productive about 90% or about 30% of the time.

PCR amplification relied on 60 Vbeta primers (plus 13 Jbeta primers). The table came from immunoSEQ multiplex PCR; TCRdb's copy has only in-frame clones and leaves some out. This table has nearly 110,000 clones, around 78% appearing once. Germline V lookup: CDR1 SGDLS, CDR2 YYNGEE. V lost 0 bases and J lost 10, with 11 bases in between. This CDR3 is 14 amino acids long. This receptor was identified in a man aged 25 to 45 in good health and CMV-seronegative. This chain uses TRBV9 with TRBJ1-6, with a tentative D call TRBD1 (6 bases). Specimen: PBMCs. The CDR3 coding sequence is TGTGCCAGCAGCGTAGGACAGGAGCGCTCACCCCTCCACTTT. Its translation: CASSVGQERSPLHF.